This T cell receptor (beta chain) was recorded in a study of cytomegalovirus exposure and HLA in healthy donors. CDR3 size: 15 residues. Looked up from germline, CDR1 is SGHTA and CDR2 is FQGNSA. With 5 bases clipped from V and 2 bases from J, the junction kept 6 bases outside the gene matches. PCR was performed using 60 Vbeta and 13 Jbeta primers. Method: immunoSEQ multiplex PCR; TCRdb's copy keeps in-frame clones and lacks some. Among 160,000 or so clones listed, more than 65% were seen once. The gene calls are TRBV7-2 and TRBJ2-7, with 10 bases fitting TRBD2. Sequenced: PBMCs. The origin of this receptor is a woman between 50 and 59 years old in good health and CMV-seronegative. CDR3 loop: CASSRTSGNPYEQYF. The CDR3 region has the DNA TGTGCCAGCAGCCGGACTAGCGGTAACCCCTACGAGCAGTACTTC.